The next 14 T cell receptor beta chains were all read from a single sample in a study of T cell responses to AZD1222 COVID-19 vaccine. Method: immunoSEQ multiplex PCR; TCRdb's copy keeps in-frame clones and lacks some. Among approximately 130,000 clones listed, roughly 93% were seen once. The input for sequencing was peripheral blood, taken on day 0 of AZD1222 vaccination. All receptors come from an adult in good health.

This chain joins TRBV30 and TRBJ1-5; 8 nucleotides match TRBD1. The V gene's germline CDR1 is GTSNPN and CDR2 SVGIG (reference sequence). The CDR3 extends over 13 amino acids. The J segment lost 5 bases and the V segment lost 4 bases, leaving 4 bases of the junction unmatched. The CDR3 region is CAWTPGGDQPQHF. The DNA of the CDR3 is TGTGCCTGGACACCAGGGGGCGATCAGCCCCAGCATTTT.

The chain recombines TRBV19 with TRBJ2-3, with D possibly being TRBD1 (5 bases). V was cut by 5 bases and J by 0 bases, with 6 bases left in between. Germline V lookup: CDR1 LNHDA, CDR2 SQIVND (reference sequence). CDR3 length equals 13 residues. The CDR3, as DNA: TGTGCCAGTAGTGACAGAAGCACAGATACGCAGTATTTT. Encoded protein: CASSDRSTDTQYF.

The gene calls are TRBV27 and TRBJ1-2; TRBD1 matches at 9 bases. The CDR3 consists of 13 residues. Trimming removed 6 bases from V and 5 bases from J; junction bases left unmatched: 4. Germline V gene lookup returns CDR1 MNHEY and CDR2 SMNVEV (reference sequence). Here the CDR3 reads CASRTGQGYGYTF. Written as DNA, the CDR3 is TGTGCCAGCAGGACCGGACAGGGGTATGGCTACACCTTC.

CDR3 coding DNA: TGTGCCAGCAGTTCAAATACAGGGGGCTACAGTAATTCACCCCTCCACTTT. It yields the protein CASSSNTGGYSNSPLHF. The V gene is TRBV27, the J gene TRBJ1-6; 9 positions match TRBD1. Per germline, CDR1 MNHEY and CDR2 SMNVEV (reference sequence). The CDR3 spans 17 residues. The V gene end was trimmed by 4 bases and the J gene end by 6 bases; junction bases not matched to a gene: 10.

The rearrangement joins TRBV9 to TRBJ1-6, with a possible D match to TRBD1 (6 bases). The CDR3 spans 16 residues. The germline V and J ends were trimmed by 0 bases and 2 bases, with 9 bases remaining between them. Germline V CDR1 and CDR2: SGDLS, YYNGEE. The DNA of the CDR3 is TGTGCCAGCAGCGTAGAGGGGGAGCCCTATAATTCACCCCTCCACTTT. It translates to CASSVEGEPYNSPLHF. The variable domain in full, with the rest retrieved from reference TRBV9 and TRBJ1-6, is DSGVTQTPKHLITATGQRVTLRCSPRSGDLSVYWYQQSLDQGLQFLIQYYNGEERAKGNILERFSAQQFPDLHSELNLSSLELGDSALYFCASSVEGEPYNSPLHFGNGTRLTVT.

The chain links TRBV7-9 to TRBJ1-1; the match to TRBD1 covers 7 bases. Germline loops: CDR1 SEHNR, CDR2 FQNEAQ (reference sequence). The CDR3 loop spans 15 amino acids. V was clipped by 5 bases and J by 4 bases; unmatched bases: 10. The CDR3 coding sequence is TGTGCCAGCAGCAAACAGGGGATCGTCGGCACTGAAGCTTTCTTT. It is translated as CASSKQGIVGTEAFF.

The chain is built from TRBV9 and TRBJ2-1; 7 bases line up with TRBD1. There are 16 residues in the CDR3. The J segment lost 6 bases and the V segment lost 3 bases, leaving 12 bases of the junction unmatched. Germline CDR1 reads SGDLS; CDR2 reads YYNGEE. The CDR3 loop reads CASSALQGSLGNEQFF. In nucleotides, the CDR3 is TGTGCCAGCAGCGCCCTACAGGGGAGTTTAGGCAATGAGCAGTTCTTC.

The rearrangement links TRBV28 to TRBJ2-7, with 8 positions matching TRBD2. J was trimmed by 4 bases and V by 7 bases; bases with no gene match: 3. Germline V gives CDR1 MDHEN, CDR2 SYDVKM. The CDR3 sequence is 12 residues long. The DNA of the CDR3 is TGTGCCAGCAATGGCGGGAGGTACGAGCAGTACTTC. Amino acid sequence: CASNGGRYEQYF.

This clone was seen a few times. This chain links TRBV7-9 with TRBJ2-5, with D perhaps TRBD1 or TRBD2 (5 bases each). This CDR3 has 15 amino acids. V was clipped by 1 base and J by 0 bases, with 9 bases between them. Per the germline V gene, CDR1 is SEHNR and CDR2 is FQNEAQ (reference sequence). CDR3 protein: CASSLGQGDQETQYF. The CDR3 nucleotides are TGTGCCAGCAGCTTAGGGCAGGGAGACCAAGAGACCCAGTACTTC.

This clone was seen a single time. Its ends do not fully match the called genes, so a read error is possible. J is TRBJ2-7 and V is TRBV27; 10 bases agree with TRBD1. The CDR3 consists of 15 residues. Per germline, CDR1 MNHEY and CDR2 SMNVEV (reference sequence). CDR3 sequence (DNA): TGTGCCAGCAGTGTGTGGGGACAGGGGTCCTCCGAGCAGTACTTC. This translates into CASSVWGQGSSEQYF.

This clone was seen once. This CDR3 reads CASSVDEGVTNYGYTF. CDR3 bases: TGTGCCAGCAGCGTGGACGAAGGGGTAACTAACTATGGCTACACCTTC. This chain joins TRBV5-6 and TRBJ1-2; tentatively, D is TRBD1 (5 bases). The CDR3 length is 16 residues. The V gene lost 4 bases and the J gene lost 0 bases, with 16 bases spanning the gap. Germline assignment: CDR1 SGHDT and CDR2 YYEEEE.

The CDR3 DNA follows: TGTGCCTGGGGGCCAACTAGGGGAAACACCATATATTTT. Translation gives CAWGPTRGNTIYF. The V call is TRBV30, the J call TRBJ1-3; D is undetermined. Germline V CDR1 and CDR2: GTSNPN, SVGIG (reference sequence). Trimming pared 5 bases from V and 4 bases from J, leaving 12 bases between. The CDR3 totals 13 residues.

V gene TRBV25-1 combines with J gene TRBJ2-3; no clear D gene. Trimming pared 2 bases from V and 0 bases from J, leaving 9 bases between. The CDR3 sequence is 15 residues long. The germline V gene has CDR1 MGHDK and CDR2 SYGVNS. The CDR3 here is CASSEPATSTDTQYF. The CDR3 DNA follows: TGTGCCAGCAGTGAACCCGCTACCAGCACAGATACGCAGTATTTT.

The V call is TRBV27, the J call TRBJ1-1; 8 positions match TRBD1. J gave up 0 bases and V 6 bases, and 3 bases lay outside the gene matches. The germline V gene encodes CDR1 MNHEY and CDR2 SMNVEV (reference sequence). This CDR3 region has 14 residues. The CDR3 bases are TGTGCCAGCAGCGACAGGGGAATGAACACTGAAGCTTTCTTT. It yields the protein CASSDRGMNTEAFF.